This T cell receptor (beta chain) was profiled in a study of beta chain features in type 1 diabetes. Expressed TCRB transcripts were sequenced because the isolated RNA had all been reverse transcribed beforehand. Samples of naive, central memory and regulatory T cells yielded a mean of around 3.4 million reads. Only in-frame clones appear in the TCRdb table, and some are missing; sequencing was by immunoSEQ multiplex PCR. The sample has 200,000 to 250,000 clones, about 26% seen once; the top ten hold roughly 4%. This clone was counted a few times. The CDR3 has 12 amino acids. The V end lost 3 bases, the J end lost 3 bases, and 9 bases lay between the germline ends. CDR1 and CDR2 (germline): GTSNPN, SVGIG (reference sequence).

This TCR derives from a man between 25 and 39 years old in good health. The sequenced sample consisted of central memory CD4+ T cells from blood. The chain has TRBV30 and TRBJ2-7; D is unclear. In DNA form, the CDR3 reads TGTGCCTGGAGCGGTGGGTACTACGAGCAGTACTTC. This translates into CAWSGGYYEQYF.